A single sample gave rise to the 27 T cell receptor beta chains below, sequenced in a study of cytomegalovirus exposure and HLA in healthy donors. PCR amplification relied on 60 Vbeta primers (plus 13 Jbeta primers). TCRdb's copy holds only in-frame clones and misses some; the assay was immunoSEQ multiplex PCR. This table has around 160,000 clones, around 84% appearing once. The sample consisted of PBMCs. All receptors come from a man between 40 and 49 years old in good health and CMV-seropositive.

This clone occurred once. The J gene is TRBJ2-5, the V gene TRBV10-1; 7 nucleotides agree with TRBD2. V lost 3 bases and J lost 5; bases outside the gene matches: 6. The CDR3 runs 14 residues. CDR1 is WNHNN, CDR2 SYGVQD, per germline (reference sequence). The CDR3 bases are TGCGCCAGCAGTGAATCGGGAGGCGGCGAGACCCAGTACTTC. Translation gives CASSESGGGETQYF.

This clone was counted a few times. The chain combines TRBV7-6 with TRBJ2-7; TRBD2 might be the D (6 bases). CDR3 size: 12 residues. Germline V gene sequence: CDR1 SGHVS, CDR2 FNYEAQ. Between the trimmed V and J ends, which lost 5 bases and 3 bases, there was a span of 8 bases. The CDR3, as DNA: TGTGCCAGCAGCCCCGGGGGCTACGAGCAGTACTTC. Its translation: CASSPGGYEQYF.

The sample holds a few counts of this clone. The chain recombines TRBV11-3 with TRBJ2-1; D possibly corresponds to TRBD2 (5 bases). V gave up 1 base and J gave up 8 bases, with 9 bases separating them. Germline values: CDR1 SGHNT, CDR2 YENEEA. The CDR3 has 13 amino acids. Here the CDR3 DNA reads TGTGCCAGCAGCTTAGCCCAAGCGGATGAGCAGTTCTTC. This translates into CASSLAQADEQFF.

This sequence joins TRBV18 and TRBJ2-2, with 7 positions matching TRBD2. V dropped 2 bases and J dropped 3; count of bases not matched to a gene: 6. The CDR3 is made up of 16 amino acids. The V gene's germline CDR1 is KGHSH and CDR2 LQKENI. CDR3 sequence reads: CASSPGAGVDTGELFF. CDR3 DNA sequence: TGTGCCAGCTCACCAGGGGCGGGAGTAGACACCGGGGAGCTGTTTTTT.

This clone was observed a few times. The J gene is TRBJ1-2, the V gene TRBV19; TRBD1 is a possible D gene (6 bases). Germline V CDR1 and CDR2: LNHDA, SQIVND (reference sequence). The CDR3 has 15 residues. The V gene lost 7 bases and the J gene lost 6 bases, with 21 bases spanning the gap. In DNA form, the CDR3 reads TGTGCCAGTATCCGCTACAGGGCCCAATATAATGGCTACACCTTC. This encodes CASIRYRAQYNGYTF.

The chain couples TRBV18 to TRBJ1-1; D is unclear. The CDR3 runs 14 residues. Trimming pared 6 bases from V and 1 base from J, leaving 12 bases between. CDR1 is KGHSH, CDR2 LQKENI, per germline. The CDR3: CASSTREANTEAFF. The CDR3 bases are TGTGCCAGCTCGACGAGGGAGGCGAACACTGAAGCTTTCTTT.

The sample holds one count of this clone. The CDR3 sequence is CAGKSGTSGFGEQFF. The CDR3 coding sequence is TGTGCCGGAAAATCTGGGACTAGCGGATTCGGTGAGCAGTTCTTC. The chain recombines TRBV6-6 with TRBJ2-1, with 11 nucleotides matching TRBD2. The CDR3 totals 15 residues. V trimming: 11 bases; J trimming: 9 bases; junction bases outside the gene matches: 15. Looked up from germline, CDR1 is MNHNY and CDR2 is SVGAGI (reference sequence).

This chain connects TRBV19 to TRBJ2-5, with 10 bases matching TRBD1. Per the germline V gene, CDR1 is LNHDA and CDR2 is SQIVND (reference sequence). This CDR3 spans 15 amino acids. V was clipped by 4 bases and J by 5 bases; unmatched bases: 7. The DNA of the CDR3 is TGTGCCAGTAGTAAAGGGACAGGGGAGAGTGAGACCCAGTACTTC. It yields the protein CASSKGTGESETQYF.

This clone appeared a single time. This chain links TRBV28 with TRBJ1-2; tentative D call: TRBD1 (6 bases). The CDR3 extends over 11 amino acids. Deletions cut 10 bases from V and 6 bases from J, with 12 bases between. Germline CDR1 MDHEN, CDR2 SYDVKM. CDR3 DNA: TGTGCCACCTCGGGGGGGCATGGCTACACCTTC. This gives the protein CATSGGHGYTF.

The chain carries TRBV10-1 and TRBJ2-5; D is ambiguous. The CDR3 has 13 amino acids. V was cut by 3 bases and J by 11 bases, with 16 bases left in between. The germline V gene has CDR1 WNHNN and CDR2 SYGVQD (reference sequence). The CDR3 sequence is CASSDNDPIRQYF. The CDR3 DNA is TGCGCCAGCAGTGATAACGATCCGATACGGCAGTACTTC.

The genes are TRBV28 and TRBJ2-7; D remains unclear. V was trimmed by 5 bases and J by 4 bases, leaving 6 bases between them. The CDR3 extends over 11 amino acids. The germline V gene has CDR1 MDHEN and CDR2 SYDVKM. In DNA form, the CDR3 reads TGTGCCAGCAGTACTGAATACGAGCAGTACTTC. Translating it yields CASSTEYEQYF.

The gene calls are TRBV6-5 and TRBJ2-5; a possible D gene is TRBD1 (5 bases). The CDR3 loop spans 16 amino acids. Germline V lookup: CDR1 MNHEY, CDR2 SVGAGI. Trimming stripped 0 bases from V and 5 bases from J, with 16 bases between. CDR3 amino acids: CASSYSPFTGMETQYF. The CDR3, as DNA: TGTGCCAGCAGTTACTCGCCTTTTACAGGCATGGAGACCCAGTACTTC.

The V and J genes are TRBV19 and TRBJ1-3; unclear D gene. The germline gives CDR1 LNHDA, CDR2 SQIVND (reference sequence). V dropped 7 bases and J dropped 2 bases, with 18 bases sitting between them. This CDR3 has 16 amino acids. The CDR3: CASNRFGQEAGNTIYF. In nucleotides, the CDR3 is TGTGCCAGTAATCGGTTTGGGCAGGAGGCTGGAAACACCATATATTTT.

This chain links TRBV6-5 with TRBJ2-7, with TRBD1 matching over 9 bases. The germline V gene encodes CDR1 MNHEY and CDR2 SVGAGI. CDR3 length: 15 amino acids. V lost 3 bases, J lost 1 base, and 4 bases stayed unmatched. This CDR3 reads CASSYQGTGSYEQYF. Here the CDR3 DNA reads TGTGCCAGCAGTTATCAGGGGACAGGGTCCTACGAGCAGTACTTC.

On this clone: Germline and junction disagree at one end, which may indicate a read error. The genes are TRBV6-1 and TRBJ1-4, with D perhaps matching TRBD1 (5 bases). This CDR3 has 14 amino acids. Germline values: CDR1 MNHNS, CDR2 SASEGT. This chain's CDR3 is CASSEGTTNEKLFF. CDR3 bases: TGTGCCAGCAGTGAAGGGACAACCAATGAAAAACTGTTTTTT.

CDR3 protein: CASNGQGVQPQHF. In DNA form, the CDR3 reads TGTGCCAGCAATGGACAGGGTGTTCAGCCCCAGCATTTT. The chain couples TRBV6-1 to TRBJ1-5; TRBD1 matches 8 bases. Unmatched junction bases numbered 5, after V lost 7 bases and J lost 6 bases. The CDR3 runs 13 residues. Germline V gene sequence: CDR1 MNHNS, CDR2 SASEGT.

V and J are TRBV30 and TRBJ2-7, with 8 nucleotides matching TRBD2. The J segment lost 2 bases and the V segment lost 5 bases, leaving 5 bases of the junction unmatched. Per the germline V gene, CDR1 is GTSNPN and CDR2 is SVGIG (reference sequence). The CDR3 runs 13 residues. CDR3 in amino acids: CAWAGSGAYEQYF. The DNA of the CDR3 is TGTGCCTGGGCCGGTAGCGGGGCCTACGAGCAGTACTTC.

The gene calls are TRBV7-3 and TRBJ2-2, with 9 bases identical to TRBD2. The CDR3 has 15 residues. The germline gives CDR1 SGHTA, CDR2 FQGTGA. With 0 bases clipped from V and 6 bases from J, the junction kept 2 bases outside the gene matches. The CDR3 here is CASSLTSGRSGELFF. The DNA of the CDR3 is TGTGCCAGCAGCTTAACTAGCGGGAGATCCGGGGAGCTGTTTTTT.

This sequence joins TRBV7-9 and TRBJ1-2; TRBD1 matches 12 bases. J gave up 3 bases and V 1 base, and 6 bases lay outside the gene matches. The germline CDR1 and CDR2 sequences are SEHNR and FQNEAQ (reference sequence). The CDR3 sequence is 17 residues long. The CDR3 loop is CASSLEGTGGADYGYTF. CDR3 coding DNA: TGTGCCAGCAGCTTAGAAGGGACAGGGGGCGCGGACTATGGCTACACCTTC.

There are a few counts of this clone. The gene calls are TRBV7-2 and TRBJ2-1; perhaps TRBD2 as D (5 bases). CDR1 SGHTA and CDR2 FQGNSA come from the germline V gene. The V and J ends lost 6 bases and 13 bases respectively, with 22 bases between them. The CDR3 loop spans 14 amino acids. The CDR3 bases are TGTGCCAGCAGTCCAACTTTTGGTGGCGGAGGCCAGTTCTTC. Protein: CASSPTFGGGGQFF.

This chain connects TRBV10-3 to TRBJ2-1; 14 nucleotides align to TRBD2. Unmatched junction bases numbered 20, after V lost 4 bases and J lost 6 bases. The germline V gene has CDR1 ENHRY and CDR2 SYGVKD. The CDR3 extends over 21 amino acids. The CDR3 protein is CAISAEFDGLAGGSVGNEQFF. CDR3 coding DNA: TGTGCCATCAGTGCGGAATTTGATGGACTAGCGGGAGGTTCCGTGGGCAATGAGCAGTTCTTC.

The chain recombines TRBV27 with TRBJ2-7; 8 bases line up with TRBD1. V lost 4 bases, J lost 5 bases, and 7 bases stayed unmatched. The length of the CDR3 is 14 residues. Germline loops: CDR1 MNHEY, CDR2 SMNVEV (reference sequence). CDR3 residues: CASSSGTGGNEQYF. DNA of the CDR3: TGTGCCAGCAGTTCCGGGACAGGTGGCAACGAGCAGTACTTC.

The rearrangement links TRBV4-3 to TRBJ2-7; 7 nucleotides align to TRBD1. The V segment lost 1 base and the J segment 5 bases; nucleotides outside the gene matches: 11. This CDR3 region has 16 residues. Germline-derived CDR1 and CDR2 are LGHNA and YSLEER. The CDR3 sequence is CASSQGADRVRDEQYF. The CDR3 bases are TGCGCCAGCAGCCAAGGGGCTGACAGGGTGCGGGACGAGCAGTACTTC.

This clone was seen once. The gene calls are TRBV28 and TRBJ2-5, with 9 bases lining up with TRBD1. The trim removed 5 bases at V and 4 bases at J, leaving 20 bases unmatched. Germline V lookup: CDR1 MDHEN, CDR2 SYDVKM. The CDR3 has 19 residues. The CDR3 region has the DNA TGTGCCAGCAGTCCGATAGTCACTGACAGGGGGGTACTAGTAGAGACCCAGTACTTC. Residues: CASSPIVTDRGVLVETQYF.

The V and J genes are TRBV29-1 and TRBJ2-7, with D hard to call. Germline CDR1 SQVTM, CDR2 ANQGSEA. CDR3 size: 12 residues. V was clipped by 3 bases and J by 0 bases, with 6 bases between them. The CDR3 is CSVEADSYEQYF. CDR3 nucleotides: TGCAGCGTTGAGGCAGACTCCTACGAGCAGTACTTC.

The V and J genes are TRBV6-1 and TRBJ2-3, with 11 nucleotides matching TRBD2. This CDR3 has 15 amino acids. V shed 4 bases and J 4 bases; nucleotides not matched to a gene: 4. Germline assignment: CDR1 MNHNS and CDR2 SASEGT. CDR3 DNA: TGTGCCAGCAGTGGGGAACTAGCGGGAGCAGATACGCAGTATTTT. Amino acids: CASSGELAGADTQYF.

The CDR3 nucleotides are TGTGCCAGCAGCGCTAGGCCTAGCGGACCCTACGAGCAGTACTTC. Its translation: CASSARPSGPYEQYF. The chain carries TRBV7-2 and TRBJ2-7; 7 bases are a match to TRBD2. Germline CDR1 reads SGHTA; CDR2 reads FQGNSA. V shed 5 bases, J shed 2 bases, and the junction held 9 bases outside the gene matches. CDR3 length equals 15 residues.